The 14 T cell receptor beta chains in this list originate from one sample, sequenced in a study of response to subunit inactivated influenza vaccine. TCRdb re-called the RT-PCR reads with MiXCR, one entry per CDR3 protein. The sample shows around 760,000 distinct CDR3 sequences, about 15% of them seen only once. This material consisted of PBMCs from blood, taken around 14 days before vaccination. The receptors were gathered from a man aged 45-60 years who received an inactivated influenza vaccine.

Comments on this clonotype: The missing conserved phenylalanine or tryptophan at the end of this CDR3 makes a read error likely. This chain uses TRBV6-5 with TRBJ2-7, with D possibly being TRBD2 (5 bases). The CDR3 has 15 amino acids. Trimming took off 0 bases at V and 2 bases at J, with 11 bases between the two ends. The germline V gene has CDR1 MNHEY and CDR2 SVGAGI. CDR3 sequence reads: CASSYSTLAAYEQYI. The CDR3 bases are TGTGCCAGCAGTTACTCCACTCTAGCAGCCTACGAGCAGTACATC.

In this sample, this clonotype turned up a few times. This chain links TRBV5-1 with TRBJ2-2, with D perhaps TRBD2 (5 bases). This CDR3 spans 14 amino acids. Trimming removed 6 bases at V and 5 bases at J, with 14 bases between. The V gene's germline CDR1 is SGHRS and CDR2 YFSETQ. The CDR3 here is CASTQRYTTGELFF. For the CDR3, the DNA is TGCGCCAGCACGCAGCGGTATACAACCGGGGAGCTGTTTTTT. The full variable domain, rest sourced from reference TRBV5-1 and TRBJ2-2, is KAGVTQTPRYLIKTRGQQVTLSCSPISGHRSVSWYQQTPGQGLQFLFEYFSETQRNKGNFPGRFSGRQFSNSRSEMNVSTLELGDSALYLCASTQRYTTGELFFGEGSRLTVL.

This clonotype was counted only a few times. The V call is TRBV28, the J call TRBJ2-3, with D possibly matching TRBD2 (5 bases). Trimming shortened V by 7 bases and J by 0 bases, and 17 bases separated the two germline ends. Germline V gives CDR1 MDHEN, CDR2 SYDVKM. The CDR3 sequence is 16 residues long. CDR3 bases: TGTGCCAGCATCCCGAGGGTTACCACTAGCACAGATACGCAGTATTTT. Amino acids: CASIPRVTTSTDTQYF.

This clonotype was observed at least ten times. The chain carries TRBV10-3 and TRBJ1-1; D not resolved. The CDR3 spans 13 residues. The V gene's germline CDR1 is ENHRY and CDR2 SYGVKD. V was pared by 6 bases and J by 1 base, with 9 bases between. This chain's CDR3 is CAIREQPNTEAFF. The CDR3 DNA is TGTGCCATCAGGGAACAGCCGAACACTGAAGCTTTCTTT.

In this sample, this clonotype turned up a few times. The chain has TRBV7-9 and TRBJ2-1; 7 positions agree with TRBD2. Germline CDR1 SEHNR, CDR2 FQNEAQ (reference sequence). V shed 2 bases and J 3 bases; nucleotides not matched to a gene: 7. CDR3 size: 16 residues. The CDR3 DNA reads as TGTGCCAGCAGCTTAAAGGCTAGCGGAAACTACAATGAGCAGTTCTTC. Amino acids: CASSLKASGNYNEQFF.

This rearrangement joins TRBV7-6 to TRBJ2-7, with TRBD1 matching 7 bases. Germline V gene sequence: CDR1 SGHVS, CDR2 FNYEAQ. This CDR3 comprises 14 residues. Trimming at V came to 2 bases and at J to 5 bases, leaving 6 bases not matched to a gene. The DNA for the CDR3 is TGTGCCAGCAGCTTATCGTACAGGGGCCACGAGCAGTACTTC. The encoded protein is CASSLSYRGHEQYF.

There are a few counts of this clonotype. V usage is TRBV6-1 and J usage is TRBJ1-1; D is undetermined. Trimming shortened V by 1 base and J by 8 bases, and 17 bases separated the two germline ends. Germline CDR1 is MNHNS and CDR2 is SASEGT. This CDR3 is 15 amino acids long. The CDR3 is CASSEVPKGRWEAFF. CDR3 coding DNA: TGTGCCAGCAGTGAAGTGCCCAAGGGCCGATGGGAAGCTTTCTTT.

J is TRBJ2-3 and V is TRBV7-6; 7 bases are a match to TRBD2. Germline V gene lookup returns CDR1 SGHVS and CDR2 FNYEAQ. The CDR3 runs 14 residues. With V trimmed by 5 bases and J by 6 bases, 8 bases remained unmatched. The CDR3 bases are TGTGCCAGCAGCCGATTCGAAGCGGGGGATACGCAGTATTTT. This codes for CASSRFEAGDTQYF.

The chain employs TRBV4-2 and TRBJ2-5; 8 bases are a match to TRBD2. The CDR3 runs 18 residues. From germline, CDR1 is LGHNA and CDR2 YNFKEQ. The J segment lost 2 bases and the V segment lost 1 base, leaving 12 bases of the junction unmatched. The CDR3 sequence is CASSQGFGSGGWQETQYF. In DNA form, the CDR3 reads TGTGCCAGCAGCCAAGGTTTTGGGTCGGGGGGGTGGCAAGAGACCCAGTACTTC.

The chain carries TRBV25-1 and TRBJ2-3; 10 bases agree with TRBD2. CDR1 is MGHDK, CDR2 SYGVNS, per germline. The CDR3 has 17 residues. With V trimmed by 8 bases and J by 5 bases, 16 bases remained unmatched. The CDR3 DNA reads TGTGCCAGCGGTAAAAGCCTAGCGGGGGCCACGGGAGATACGCAGTATTTT. As protein: CASGKSLAGATGDTQYF.

This clonotype was detected many times. The genes are TRBV12-3 or TRBV12-4 and TRBJ2-2; 7 bases agree with TRBD1. J gave up 2 bases and V 4 bases, and 4 bases lay outside the gene matches. The CDR3 consists of 15 residues. CDR3 in DNA: TGTGCCAGCAGTTCGGGACAGTTAAACACCGGGGAGCTGTTTTTT. It specifies CASSSGQLNTGELFF.

A few counts support this clonotype. The CDR3 region has the DNA TGTGCCAGCAGTGAAATGGGGGCGGGGGATATGAACACTGAAGCTTTCTTT. Residues: CASSEMGAGDMNTEAFF. The V and J genes are TRBV25-1 and TRBJ1-1, with a possible D match to TRBD1 (6 bases). Germline CDR1 and CDR2: MGHDK and SYGVNS. CDR3 length: 17 amino acids. Between the trimmed V and J ends, which lost 2 bases and 0 bases, there was a span of 16 bases.

This chain links TRBV5-1 with TRBJ2-1; 10 positions match TRBD2. V lost 0 bases, J lost 7 bases, and 4 bases stayed unmatched. CDR1 and CDR2 (germline): SGHRS, YFSETQ. This CDR3 spans 15 amino acids. The CDR3 nucleotides are TGCGCCAGCAGCTTGGTGGCTAGCGGGAGTAATGAGCAGTTCTTC. Its protein product is CASSLVASGSNEQFF.

This clonotype was detected only a few times. The V and J genes are TRBV9 and TRBJ2-1; a weak D match, TRBD2 (6 bases). Trimming pared 4 bases from V and 8 bases from J, leaving 13 bases between. The CDR3 consists of 13 residues. From germline, CDR1 is SGDLS and CDR2 YYNGEE. In DNA, the CDR3 is TGTGCCAGCAGCCAATCAATAGCGGATGAGCAGTTCTTC. Its protein product is CASSQSIADEQFF.